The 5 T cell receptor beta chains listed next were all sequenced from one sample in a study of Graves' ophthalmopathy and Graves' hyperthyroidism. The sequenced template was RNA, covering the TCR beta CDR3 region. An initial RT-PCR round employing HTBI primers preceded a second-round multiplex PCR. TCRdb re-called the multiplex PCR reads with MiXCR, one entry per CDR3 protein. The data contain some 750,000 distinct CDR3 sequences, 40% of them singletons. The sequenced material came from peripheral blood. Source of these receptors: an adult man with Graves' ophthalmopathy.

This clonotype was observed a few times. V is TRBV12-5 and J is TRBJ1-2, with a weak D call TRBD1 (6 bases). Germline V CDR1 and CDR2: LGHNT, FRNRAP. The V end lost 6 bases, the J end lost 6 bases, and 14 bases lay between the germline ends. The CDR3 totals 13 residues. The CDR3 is CASGDSLTHGYTF. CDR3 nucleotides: TGTGCTAGTGGGGACAGCCTTACCCATGGCTACACCTTC.

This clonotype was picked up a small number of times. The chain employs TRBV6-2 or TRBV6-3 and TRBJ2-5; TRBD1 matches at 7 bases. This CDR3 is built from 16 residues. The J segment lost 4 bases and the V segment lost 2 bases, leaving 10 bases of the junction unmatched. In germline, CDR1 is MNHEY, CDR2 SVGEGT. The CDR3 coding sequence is TGTGCCAGCAGTTACAGAAGACAGGGTCGACCAGAGACCCAGTACTTC. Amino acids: CASSYRRQGRPETQYF.

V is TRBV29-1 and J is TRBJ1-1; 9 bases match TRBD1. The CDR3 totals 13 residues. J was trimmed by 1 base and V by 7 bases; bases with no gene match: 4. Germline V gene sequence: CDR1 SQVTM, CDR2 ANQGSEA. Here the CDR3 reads CSASTGGNTEAFF. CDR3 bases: TGCAGCGCTTCGACAGGGGGGAACACTGAAGCTTTCTTT. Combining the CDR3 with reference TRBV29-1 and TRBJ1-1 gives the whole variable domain SAVISQKPSRDICQRGTSLTIQCQVDSQVTMMFWYRQQPGQSLTLIATANQGSEATYESGFVIDKFPISRPNLTFSTLTVSNMSPEDSSIYLCSASTGGNTEAFFGQGTRLTVV.

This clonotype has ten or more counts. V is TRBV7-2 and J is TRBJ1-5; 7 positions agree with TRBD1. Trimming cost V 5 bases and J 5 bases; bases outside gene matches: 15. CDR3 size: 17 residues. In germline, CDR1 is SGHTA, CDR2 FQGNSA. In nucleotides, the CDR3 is TGTGCCAGCAGCCTCGATGGGCGAGGGGGCGCGTATCAGCCCCAGCATTTT. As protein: CASSLDGRGGAYQPQHF.

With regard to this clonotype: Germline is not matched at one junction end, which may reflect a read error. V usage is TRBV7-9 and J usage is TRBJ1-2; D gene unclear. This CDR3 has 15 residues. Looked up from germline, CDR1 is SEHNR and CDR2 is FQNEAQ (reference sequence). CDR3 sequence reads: CASSQDPTKGGGYTF. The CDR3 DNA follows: TGCGCCAGCAGCCAAGATCCTACGAAAGGCGGTGGCTACACCTTC.